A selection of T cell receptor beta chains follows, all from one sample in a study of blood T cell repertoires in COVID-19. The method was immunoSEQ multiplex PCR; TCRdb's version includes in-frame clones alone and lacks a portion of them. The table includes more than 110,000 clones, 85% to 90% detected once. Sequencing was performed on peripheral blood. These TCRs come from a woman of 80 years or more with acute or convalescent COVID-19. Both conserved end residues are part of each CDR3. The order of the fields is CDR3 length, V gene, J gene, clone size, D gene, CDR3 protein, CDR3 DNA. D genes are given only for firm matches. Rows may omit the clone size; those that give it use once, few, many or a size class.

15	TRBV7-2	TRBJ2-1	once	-	CASSLLGGAFNEQFF	TGTGCCAGCAGCTTACTTGGGGGGGCCTTCAATGAGCAGTTCTTC
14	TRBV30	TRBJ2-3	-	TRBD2	CAWGSGGATDTQYF	TGTGCCTGGGGGAGCGGGGGGGCTACGGATACGCAGTATTTT
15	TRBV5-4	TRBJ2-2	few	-	CASSLFSLNTGELFF	TGTGCCAGCAGCTTGTTTAGCCTGAACACCGGGGAGCTGTTTTTT
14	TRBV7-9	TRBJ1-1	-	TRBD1	CASSPGQGWTEAFF	TGTGCCAGCAGCCCAGGACAGGGCTGGACTGAAGCTTTCTTT
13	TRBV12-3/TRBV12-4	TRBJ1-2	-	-	CASSPRHTAVYTF	TGTGCCAGCAGTCCACGACACACGGCCGTCTACACCTTC
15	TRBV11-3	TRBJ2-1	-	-	CASSFDSGSYNEQFF	TGTGCCAGCAGCTTCGACAGTGGCTCCTACAATGAGCAGTTCTTC
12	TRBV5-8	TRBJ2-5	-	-	CASSLTAETQYF	TGTGCCAGCAGCTTGACAGCCGAGACCCAGTACTTC
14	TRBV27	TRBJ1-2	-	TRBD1	CASRSGQGTNGYTF	TGTGCCAGCAGATCAGGACAGGGAACGAATGGCTACACCTTC
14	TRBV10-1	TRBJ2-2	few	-	CASRTGQRTGELFF	TGCGCCAGCAGAACGGGACAAAGGACCGGGGAGCTGTTTTTT
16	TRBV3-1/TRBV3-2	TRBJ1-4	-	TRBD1	CASSPRTGGASEKLFF	TGTGCCAGCAGCCCTCGGACAGGGGGCGCGAGCGAAAAACTGTTTTTT
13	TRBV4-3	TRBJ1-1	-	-	CASSQSPGLEAFF	TGCGCCAGCAGCCAAAGCCCCGGACTGGAAGCTTTCTTT
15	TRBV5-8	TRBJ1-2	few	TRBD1	CASSWGQGKGGGYTF	TGTGCCAGCAGCTGGGGACAGGGGAAAGGTGGTGGCTACACCTTC
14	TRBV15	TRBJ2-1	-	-	CATSRDIKSQGEFF	TGTGCCACCAGCAGAGACATAAAGTCACAGGGAGAGTTCTTC
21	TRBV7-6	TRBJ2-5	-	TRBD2	CASSLRAGTSGGAIVGETQYF	TGTGCCAGCAGCTTGAGGGCCGGGACTAGCGGGGGGGCCATAGTCGGAGAGACCCAGTACTTC
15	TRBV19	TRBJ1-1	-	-	CASSPWDSQPTEAFF	TGTGCCAGTAGCCCCTGGGACTCCCAGCCCACGGAAGCTTTCTTT
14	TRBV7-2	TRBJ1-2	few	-	CASSLNSGPYGYTF	TGTGCCAGCAGCTTAAATTCAGGGCCGTATGGCTACACCTTC
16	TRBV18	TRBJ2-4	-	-	CASSPPGGLAKNIQYF	TGTGCCAGCTCACCACCGGGGGGATTAGCCAAAAACATTCAGTACTTC
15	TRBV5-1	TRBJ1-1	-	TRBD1	CASSYPHRGQTEAFF	TGCGCCAGCAGCTATCCTCACAGGGGGCAAACTGAAGCTTTCTTT
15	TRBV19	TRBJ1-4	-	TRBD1	CASSTPGQANEKLFF	TGTGCCAGTAGTACTCCGGGACAGGCTAATGAAAAACTGTTTTTT
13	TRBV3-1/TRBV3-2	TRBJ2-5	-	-	CASSHPSGETQYF	TGTGCCAGCAGCCATCCAAGCGGGGAGACCCAGTACTTC
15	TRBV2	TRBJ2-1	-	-	CASSGLLSSYNEQFF	TGTGCCAGCAGTGGACTCTTGAGCTCCTACAATGAGCAGTTCTTC
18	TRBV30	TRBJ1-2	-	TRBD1	CAWSSSHGQGKNHYGYTF	TGTGCCTGGAGCTCATCCCATGGACAGGGGAAGAATCACTATGGCTACACCTTC
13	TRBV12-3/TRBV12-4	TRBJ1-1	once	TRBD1	CASRLTGGTEAFF	TGTGCCAGCAGATTAACAGGGGGCACTGAAGCTTTCTTT
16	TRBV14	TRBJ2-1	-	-	CASSQGAYSSYNEQFF	TGTGCCAGCAGCCAAGGGGCCTACAGCTCCTACAATGAGCAGTTCTTC
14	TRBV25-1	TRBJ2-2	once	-	CASSEYGYTGELFF	TGTGCCAGCAGTGAATACGGGTACACCGGGGAGCTGTTTTTT